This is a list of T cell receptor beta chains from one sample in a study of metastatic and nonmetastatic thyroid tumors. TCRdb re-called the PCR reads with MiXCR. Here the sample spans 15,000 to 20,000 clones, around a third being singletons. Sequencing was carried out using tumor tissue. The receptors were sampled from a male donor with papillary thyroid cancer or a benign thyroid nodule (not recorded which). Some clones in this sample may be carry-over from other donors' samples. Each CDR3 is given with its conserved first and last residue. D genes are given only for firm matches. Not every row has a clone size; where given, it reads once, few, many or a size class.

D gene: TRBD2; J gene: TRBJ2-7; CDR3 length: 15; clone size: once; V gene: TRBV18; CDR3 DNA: TGTGCCAGCTCACCAGGCATGGCGCTAGCGGGGGAGCAGTACTTC; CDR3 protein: CASSPGMALAGEQYF
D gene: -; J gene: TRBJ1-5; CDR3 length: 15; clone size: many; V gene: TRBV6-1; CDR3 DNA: TGTGCCAGCAGGCCCCGGGGGGATAGCAATCAGCCCCAGCATTTT; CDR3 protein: CASRPRGDSNQPQHF
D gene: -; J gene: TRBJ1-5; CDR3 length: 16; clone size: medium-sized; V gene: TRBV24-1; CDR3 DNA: TGTGCCACCAGTGATCCGTCGGCGGATACGAATCAGCCCCAGCATTTT; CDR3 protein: CATSDPSADTNQPQHF
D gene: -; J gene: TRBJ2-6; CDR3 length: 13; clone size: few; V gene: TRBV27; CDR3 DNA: TGTGCCAGCGGGCACACTGTGGCCAACGTCCTGACTTTC; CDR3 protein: CASGHTVANVLTF
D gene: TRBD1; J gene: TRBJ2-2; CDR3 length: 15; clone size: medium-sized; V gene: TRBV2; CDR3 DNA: TGTGCCAGCAGTTCGGGACAGGTTTCTCCCGGGGAGCTGTTTTTT; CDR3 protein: CASSSGQVSPGELFF
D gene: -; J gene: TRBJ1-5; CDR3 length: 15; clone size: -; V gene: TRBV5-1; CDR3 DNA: TGCGCCAGCAGCTCCGAATCCGGGGGGAATCAGACTCAGCATTTT; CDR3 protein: CASSSESGGNQTQHF
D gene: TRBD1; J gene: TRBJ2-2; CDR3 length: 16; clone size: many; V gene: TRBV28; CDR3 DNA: TGTGCCAGCAGCGCATATCCCGGGGACAGCCCCGGGGAGCTGTTTTTT; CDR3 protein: CASSAYPGDSPGELFF
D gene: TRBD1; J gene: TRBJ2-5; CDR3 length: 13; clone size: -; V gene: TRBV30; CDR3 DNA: TGTGCCTTGGAAGGACAGGGAAAAGAGACCCAGTACTTC; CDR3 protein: CALEGQGKETQYF
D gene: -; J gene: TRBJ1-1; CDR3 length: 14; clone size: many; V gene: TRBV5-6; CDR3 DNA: TGTGCCAGCAGGCGACAGTACTTGAACACTGAAGCTTTCTTT; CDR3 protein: CASRRQYLNTEAFF
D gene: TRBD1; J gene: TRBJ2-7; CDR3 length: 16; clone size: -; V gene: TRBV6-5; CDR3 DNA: TGTGCCAGCAGTTACACATCCGGGACAGGGGGCTACGAGCAGTACTTC; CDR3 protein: CASSYTSGTGGYEQYF
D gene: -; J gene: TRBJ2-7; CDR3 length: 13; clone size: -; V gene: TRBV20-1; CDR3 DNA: TGCAGTGCTAGAGGTGGTCGGGACTACGAGCAGTACTTC; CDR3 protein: CSARGGRDYEQYF
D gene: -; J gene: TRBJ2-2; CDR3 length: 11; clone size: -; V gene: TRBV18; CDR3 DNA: TGTGCCAGCTCACCTGAAGGGGAGCTGTTTTTT; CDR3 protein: CASSPEGELFF
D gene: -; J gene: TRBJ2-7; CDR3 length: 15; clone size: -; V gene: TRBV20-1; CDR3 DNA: TGCAGTGCGATGGCGGGGCAGGGGATTCGTTACGAGCAGTACTTC; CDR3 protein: CSAMAGQGIRYEQYF
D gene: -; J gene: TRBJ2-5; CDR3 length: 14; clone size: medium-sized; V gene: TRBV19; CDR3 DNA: TGTGCCAGTAGTATCGGGGACAAACGAGAGACCCAGTACTTC; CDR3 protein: CASSIGDKRETQYF
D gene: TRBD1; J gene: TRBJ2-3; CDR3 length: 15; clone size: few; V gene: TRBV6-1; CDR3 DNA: TGTGCCAGCAGTTCCGGGACAGGGGGCCCAGATACGCAGTATTTT; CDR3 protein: CASSSGTGGPDTQYF
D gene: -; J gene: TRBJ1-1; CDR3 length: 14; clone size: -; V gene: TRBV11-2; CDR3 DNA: TGTGCCAGCAGCTTTGTGGACGGTAACACTGAAGCTTTCTTT; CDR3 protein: CASSFVDGNTEAFF
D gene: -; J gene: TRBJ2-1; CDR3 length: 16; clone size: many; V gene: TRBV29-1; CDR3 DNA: TGCAGCGTTGAAAGCCCTAGGAGGACCTCCTACAATGAGCAGTTCTTC; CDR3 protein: CSVESPRRTSYNEQFF
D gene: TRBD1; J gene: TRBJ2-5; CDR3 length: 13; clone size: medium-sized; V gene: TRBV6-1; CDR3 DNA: TGTGCCAGCAGTCCCGGACAGGAAGAGACCCAGTACTTC; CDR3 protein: CASSPGQEETQYF
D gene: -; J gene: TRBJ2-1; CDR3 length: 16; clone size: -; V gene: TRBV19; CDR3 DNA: TGTGCCAGTAAGGAACGGTTCCAGCGGCCCTACAATGAGCAGTTCTTC; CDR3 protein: CASKERFQRPYNEQFF
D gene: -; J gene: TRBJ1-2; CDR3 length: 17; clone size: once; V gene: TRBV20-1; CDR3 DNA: TGCAGTGCTCCCCGCTCCACTAGAAAGACTGGAAACTATGGCTACACCTTC; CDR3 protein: CSAPRSTRKTGNYGYTF
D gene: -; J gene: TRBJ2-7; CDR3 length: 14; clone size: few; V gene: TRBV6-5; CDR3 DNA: TGTGCCAGCAGTTACTCTGGGAGCTCCTACGAGCAGTACTTC; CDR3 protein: CASSYSGSSYEQYF
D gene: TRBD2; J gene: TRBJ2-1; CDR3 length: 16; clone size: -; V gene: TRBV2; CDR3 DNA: TGTGCCAGCAAGGGTAGCGGGAGGGATACCTACAATGAGCAGTTCTTC; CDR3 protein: CASKGSGRDTYNEQFF
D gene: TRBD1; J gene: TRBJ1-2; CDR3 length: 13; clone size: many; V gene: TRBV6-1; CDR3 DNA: TGTGCCAGCACCCGGACAGGGGTCTATGGCTACACCTTC; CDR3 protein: CASTRTGVYGYTF
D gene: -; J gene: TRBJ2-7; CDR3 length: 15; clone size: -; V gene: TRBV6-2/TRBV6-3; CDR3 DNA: TGTGCCAGCAGTTCGCCCCTAGCGTACACCTACGAGCAGTACTTC; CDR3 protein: CASSSPLAYTYEQYF
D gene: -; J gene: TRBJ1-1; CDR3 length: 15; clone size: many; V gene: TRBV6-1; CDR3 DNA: TGTGCCAGCAGTAAGGGGGGGTCTTCGAACACTGAAGCTTTCTTT; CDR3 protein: CASSKGGSSNTEAFF
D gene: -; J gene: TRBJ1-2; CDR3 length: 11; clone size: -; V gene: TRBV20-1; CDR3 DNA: TGCAGTGCCACAGGAAACTATGGCTACACCTTC; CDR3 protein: CSATGNYGYTF
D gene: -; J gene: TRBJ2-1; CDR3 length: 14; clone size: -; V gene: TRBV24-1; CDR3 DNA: TGTGCCACCAGTGACTTCGGACAGTACAATGAGCAGTTCTTC; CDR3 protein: CATSDFGQYNEQFF
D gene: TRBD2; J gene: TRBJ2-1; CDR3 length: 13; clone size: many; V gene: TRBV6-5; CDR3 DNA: TGTGCCAGCAGTTACTCCCGACTAGCTGGGCAGTTCTTC; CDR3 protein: CASSYSRLAGQFF
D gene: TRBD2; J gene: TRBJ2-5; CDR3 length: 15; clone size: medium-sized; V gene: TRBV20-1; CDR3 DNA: TGCAGTGCTAGCCTTAGCGGGAGTGAAATGGAGACCCAGTACTTC; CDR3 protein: CSASLSGSEMETQYF
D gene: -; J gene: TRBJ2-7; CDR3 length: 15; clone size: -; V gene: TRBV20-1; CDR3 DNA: TGCAGTGCTACCATTCGGGACAAGTCCTCCTACGAGCAGTACTTC; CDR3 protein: CSATIRDKSSYEQYF
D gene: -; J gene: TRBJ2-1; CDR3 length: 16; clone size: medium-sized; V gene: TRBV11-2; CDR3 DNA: TGTGCCAGCAGCGGCCGGAGGGCCCGAGTTGGGGGAGAGCAGTTCTTC; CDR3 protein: CASSGRRARVGGEQFF
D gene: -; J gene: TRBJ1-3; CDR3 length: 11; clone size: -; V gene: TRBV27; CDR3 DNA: TGTGCCAGCAGTCACAGAAACACCATATATTTT; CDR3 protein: CASSHRNTIYF
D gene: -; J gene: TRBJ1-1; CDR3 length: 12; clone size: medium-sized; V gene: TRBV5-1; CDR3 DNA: TGCGCCAGCAGCTTTGGAAAAACTGAAGCTTTCTTT; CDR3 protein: CASSFGKTEAFF
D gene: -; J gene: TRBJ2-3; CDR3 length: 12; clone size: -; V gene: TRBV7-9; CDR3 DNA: TGTGCCAGCAGGTTAGATGGGGATACGCATTATTTT; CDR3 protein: CASRLDGDTHYF
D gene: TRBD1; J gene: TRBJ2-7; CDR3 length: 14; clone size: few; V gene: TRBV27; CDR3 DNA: TGTGCCAGCAGTTGGGGGGACAGGGGACACGAGCAGTACTTC; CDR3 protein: CASSWGDRGHEQYF
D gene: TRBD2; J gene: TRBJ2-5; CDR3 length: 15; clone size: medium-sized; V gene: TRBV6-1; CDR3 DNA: TGTGCCAGCGGTGGGAGGGCTAGCGGCCAAGAGACCCAGTACTTC; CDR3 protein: CASGGRASGQETQYF
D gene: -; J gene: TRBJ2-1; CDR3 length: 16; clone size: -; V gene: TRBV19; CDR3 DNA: TGTGCCTGTAGTATTGGGACTTTGGGGAGGACGAATGAGCAGTTCTTC; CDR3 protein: CACSIGTLGRTNEQFF
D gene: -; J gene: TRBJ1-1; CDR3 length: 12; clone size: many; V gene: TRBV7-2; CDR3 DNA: TGTGCCAGCAGCCGAGACAGTCCAGAAGCTTTCTTT; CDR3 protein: CASSRDSPEAFF
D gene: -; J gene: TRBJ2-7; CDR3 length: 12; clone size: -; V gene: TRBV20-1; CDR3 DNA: TGCAGTGCTAGAGCGAACAACTACGAGCAGTACTTC; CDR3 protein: CSARANNYEQYF